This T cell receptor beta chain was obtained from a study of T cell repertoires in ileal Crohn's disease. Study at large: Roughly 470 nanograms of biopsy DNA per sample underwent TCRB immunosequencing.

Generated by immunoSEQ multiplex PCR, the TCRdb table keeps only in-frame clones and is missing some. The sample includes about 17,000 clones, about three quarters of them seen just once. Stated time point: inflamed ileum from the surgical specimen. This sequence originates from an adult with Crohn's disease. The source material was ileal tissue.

For the CDR3, the DNA is TGTGCCAGTATGCAGGGGGCTAAGAACACTGAAGCTTTCTTT. It is translated as CASMQGAKNTEAFF. This chain joins TRBV19 and TRBJ1-1; TRBD1 aligns across 8 bases. This CDR3 is built from 14 residues. Trimming at V came to 7 bases and at J to 1 base, leaving 5 bases not matched to a gene. From germline, CDR1 is LNHDA and CDR2 SQIVND (reference sequence).